These 12 T cell receptor beta chains share one sample of origin, sequenced in a study of Graves' ophthalmopathy and Graves' hyperthyroidism. The study amplified TCR beta CDR3 regions using RNA transcripts. Second-round multiplex PCR came after a first-round RT-PCR that employed HTBI primers. TCRdb re-called the multiplex PCR reads through MiXCR, storing one row per CDR3 protein. The table shows approximately 700,000 distinct CDR3 sequences, with roughly two fifths occurring only once. The source material was peripheral blood. The receptors were gathered from an adult man with Graves' ophthalmopathy.

CDR3 in DNA: TGTGCCAGTAGTCCCGCAGGGAACGAGCAGTACTTC. It yields the protein CASSPAGNEQYF. V is TRBV19 and J is TRBJ2-7; possible D gene TRBD1, 5 bases. Germline V gene data show CDR1 as LNHDA and CDR2 as SQIVND (reference sequence). Trimming took off 5 bases at V and 5 bases at J, with 10 bases between the two ends. The CDR3 runs to 12 residues. Full variable domain (remainder filled in from reference TRBV19 and TRBJ2-7): DGGITQSPKYLFRKEGQNVTLSCEQNLNHDAMYWYRQDPGQGLRLIYYSQIVNDFQKGDIAEGYSVSREKKESFPLTVTSAQKNPTAFYLCASSPAGNEQYFGPGTRLTVT.

Note on this clonotype: This may arise from a read error, as a much more abundant clone is one base away. The CDR3: CAGSQDSPLVAGYTF. The CDR3 coding sequence is TGCGCCGGCAGCCAAGATTCGCCTTTGGTTGCTGGCTACACCTTC. The V gene is TRBV25-1, the J gene TRBJ1-2; D unclear. Germline V gene data show CDR1 as MGHDK and CDR2 as SYGVNS. The CDR3 contains 15 residues.

This clonotype was picked up many times. A much larger clone sits a single nucleotide away, making a read error possible. The V gene is TRBV29-1, the J gene TRBJ1-2; 11 positions agree with TRBD1. CDR1 is SQVTM and CDR2 is ANQGSEA in the germline V gene. Trimming at V came to 3 bases and at J to 7 bases, leaving 1 base not matched to a gene. This CDR3 is 12 amino acids long. Written as DNA, the CDR3 is TGCAGCGTTGAGGACAGGGGGCCTGGCTACACCTTC. Amino acids: CSVEDRGPGYTF. Filled out from reference TRBV29-1 and TRBJ1-2, the complete variable domain reads SAVISQKPSRDICQRGTSLTIQCQVDSQVTMMFWYRQQPGQSLTLIATANQGSEATYESGFVIDKFPISRPNLTFSTLTVSNMSPEDSSIYLCSVEDRGPGYTFGSGTRLTVV.

In this sample, this clonotype turned up many times. The chain uses TRBV20-1 and TRBJ2-7; the D is unclear. Trimming pared 1 base from V and 5 bases from J, leaving 15 bases between. In germline, CDR1 is DFQATT, CDR2 SNEGSKA (reference sequence). The CDR3 runs 14 residues. CDR3 protein: CSARATDRSHEQYF. The CDR3 DNA reads as TGCAGTGCTAGAGCCACAGACCGGAGCCACGAGCAGTACTTC.

On this clonotype: It may be a read error: a sequence one base away is much more abundant. The rearrangement links TRBV10-3 to TRBJ1-5, with D possibly being TRBD1 (5 bases). This CDR3 has 17 amino acids. V was cut by 10 bases and J by 2 bases, with 24 bases left in between. Germline CDR1 reads ENHRY; CDR2 reads SYGVKD. Written as DNA, the CDR3 is TGTGCCAGCAGCCTAGGCCAGGGAACTCTCGGCAATCAGCCCCAGCATTTT. Residues: CASSLGQGTLGNQPQHF.

The V call is TRBV4-1, the J call TRBJ1-3; D gene ambiguous. The V gene's germline CDR1 is MGHRA and CDR2 YSYEKL. The CDR3 has 18 residues. Trimming took off 0 bases at V and 0 bases at J, with 15 bases between the two ends. The CDR3 loop is CASSQEGIRMSSGNTIYF. The CDR3 DNA is TGCGCCAGCAGCCAAGAGGGTATACGGATGAGCTCTGGAAACACCATATATTTT.

This sequence joins TRBV12-3 or TRBV12-4 and TRBJ1-2; 11 bases agree with TRBD1. The CDR3 has 17 residues. V trimming: 5 bases; J trimming: 1 base; junction bases outside the gene matches: 9. The DNA of the CDR3 is TGTGCCAGCAGTCCCGGACAGGGGGCTCCTCTTAACTATGGCTACACCTTC. This codes for CASSPGQGAPLNYGYTF.

This clonotype appeared many times. The gene calls are TRBV9 and TRBJ2-3; D uncertain. With 4 bases removed from V and 0 bases from J, the gap between germline ends came to 3 bases. This CDR3 has 12 amino acids. Germline V gives CDR1 SGDLS, CDR2 YYNGEE. For the CDR3, the DNA is TGTGCCAGCAGCCAGAGCACAGATACGCAGTATTTT. This codes for CASSQSTDTQYF.

This clonotype was detected ten times or more. The junction does not match germline at one end; this may be a read error. The chain uses TRBV7-7 and TRBJ2-5, with D uncertain. From germline, CDR1 is SSHAT and CDR2 FNYEAQ (reference sequence). The CDR3 is made up of 14 amino acids. CDR3 bases: TGTGCTAGCAGCTTAGGCTACAGCCAAGAGACCCAGTACTTC. It codes for CASSLGYSQETQYF.

This clonotype appeared once. The chain is built from TRBV10-3 and TRBJ1-6, with 7 nucleotides matching TRBD1. Germline V gene sequence: CDR1 ENHRY, CDR2 SYGVKD. Trimming cost V 5 bases and J 9 bases; bases outside gene matches: 7. CDR3 size: 14 residues. The CDR3 reads CAISPGTVSSPLHF. CDR3 DNA: TGTGCCATCAGTCCCGGGACAGTGAGTTCACCCCTCCACTTT.

The rearrangement joins TRBV29-1 to TRBJ2-6; D might be TRBD1 (6 bases). Deletions cut 4 bases from V and 0 bases from J, with 19 bases between. CDR3 length equals 18 residues. Germline CDR1 is SQVTM and CDR2 is ANQGSEA. CDR3 region: CSVGADRSSSSGANVLTF. CDR3 sequence (DNA): TGCAGCGTTGGAGCCGACAGGTCTTCTAGCTCTGGGGCCAACGTCCTGACTTTC. The whole variable domain, filled in from reference TRBV29-1 and TRBJ2-6, reads SAVISQKPSRDICQRGTSLTIQCQVDSQVTMMFWYRQQPGQSLTLIATANQGSEATYESGFVIDKFPISRPNLTFSTLTVSNMSPEDSSIYLCSVGADRSSSSGANVLTFGAGSRLTVL.

This clonotype was counted a single time. The chain combines TRBV9 with TRBJ1-2; TRBD1 aligns across 7 bases. The CDR3 consists of 16 residues. V trimming: 4 bases; J trimming: 4 bases; junction bases outside the gene matches: 13. CDR1 is SGDLS and CDR2 is YYNGEE in the germline V gene. CDR3 nucleotides: TGTGCCAGCAGCTTTGGACAGGACACTCGAGTCTATGGCTACACCTTC. This gives the protein CASSFGQDTRVYGYTF.